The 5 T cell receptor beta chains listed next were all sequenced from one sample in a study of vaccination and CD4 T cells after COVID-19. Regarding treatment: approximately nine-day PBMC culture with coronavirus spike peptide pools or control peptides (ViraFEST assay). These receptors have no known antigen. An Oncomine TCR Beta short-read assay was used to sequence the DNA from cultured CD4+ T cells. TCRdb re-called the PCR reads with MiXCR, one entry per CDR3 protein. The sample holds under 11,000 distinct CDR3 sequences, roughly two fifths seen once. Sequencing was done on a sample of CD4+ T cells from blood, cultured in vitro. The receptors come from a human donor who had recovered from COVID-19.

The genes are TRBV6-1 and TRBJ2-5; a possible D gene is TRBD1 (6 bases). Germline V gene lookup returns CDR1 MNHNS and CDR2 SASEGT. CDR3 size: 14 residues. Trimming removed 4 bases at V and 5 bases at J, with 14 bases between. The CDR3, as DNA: TGTGCCAGCAGTGTGATACAGGGTTTTGAGACCCAGTACTTC. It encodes CASSVIQGFETQYF.

The CDR3 is CASSYRPGRYTEAFF. DNA for the CDR3: TGTGCCAGCAGTTACCGGCCAGGAAGGTACACTGAAGCTTTCTTT. V gene TRBV6-5 combines with J gene TRBJ1-1; D unclear. Trimming removed 2 bases at V and 3 bases at J, with 13 bases between. Per germline, CDR1 MNHEY and CDR2 SVGAGI. CDR3 size: 15 residues.

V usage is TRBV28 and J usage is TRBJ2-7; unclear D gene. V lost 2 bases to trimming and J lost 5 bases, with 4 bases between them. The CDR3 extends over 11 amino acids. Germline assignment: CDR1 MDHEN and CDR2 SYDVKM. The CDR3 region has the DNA TGTGCCAGCAGTTTAGAAAACGAGCAGTACTTC. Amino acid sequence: CASSLENEQYF.

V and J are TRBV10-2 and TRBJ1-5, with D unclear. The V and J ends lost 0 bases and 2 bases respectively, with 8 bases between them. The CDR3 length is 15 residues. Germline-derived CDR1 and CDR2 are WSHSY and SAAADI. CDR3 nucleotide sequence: TGCGCCAGCAGTGAGTCCTGGGGAGGCAATCAGCCCCAGCATTTT. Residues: CASSESWGGNQPQHF.

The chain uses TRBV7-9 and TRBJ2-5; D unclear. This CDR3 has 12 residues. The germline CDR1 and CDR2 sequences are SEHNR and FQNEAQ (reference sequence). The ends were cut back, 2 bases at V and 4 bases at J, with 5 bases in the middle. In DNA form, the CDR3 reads TGTGCCAGCAGCTTACCGGGAGAGACCCAGTACTTC. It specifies CASSLPGETQYF.